A selection of T cell receptor beta chains follows, all from one sample in a study of radiotherapy plus CTLA-4 blockade in lung cancer. The data were produced by immunoSEQ multiplex PCR, yet TCRdb's version contains in-frame clones alone and is incomplete. The repertoire has some 73,000 clones, roughly four fifths of them found once; the top ten carry approximately 0.77%. The sequencing here drew on peripheral blood, taken from a patient treated with radiotherapy plus ipilimumab. Every receptor here comes from a human donor with non-small cell lung cancer who had stable disease on radiotherapy plus ipilimumab. Both conserved end residues are part of each CDR3. A D gene is named only where the DNA matches it firmly. Some rows mark clone size as missing; the rest say once, few, many or name a class of expanded clone.

TRBD2	TRBJ2-1	TRBV7-2	NA	CASSFQLAGGYNEQFF	TGTGCCAGCAGCTTCCAACTAGCGGGAGGGTACAATGAGCAGTTCTTC
NA	TRBJ2-3	TRBV5-4	NA	CASSLVADTQYF	TGTGCCAGCAGCTTGGTAGCCGATACGCAGTATTTT
NA	TRBJ1-5	TRBV19	NA	CASSRDIRQPQHF	TGTGCCAGTAGTAGGGACATTAGACAGCCCCAGCATTTT
NA	TRBJ2-7	TRBV27	NA	CASSLIGDTYEQYF	TGTGCCAGCAGTTTAATTGGGGACACCTACGAGCAGTACTTC
NA	TRBJ2-5	TRBV4-1	medium-sized	CASSPPGGTEQETQYF	TGCGCCAGCAGCCCTCCCGGCGGGACAGAACAAGAGACCCAGTACTTC
TRBD2	TRBJ2-3	TRBV28	NA	CASSPGGLVADTQYF	TGTGCCAGCAGCCCGGGGGGTTTGGTAGCAGATACGCAGTATTTT
TRBD2	TRBJ2-1	TRBV30	NA	CAWSPRGLVHNEQFF	TGTGCCTGGAGTCCGAGAGGACTAGTACACAATGAGCAGTTCTTC
NA	TRBJ1-1	TRBV11-2	NA	CASSVRVRVNTEAFF	TGTGCCAGCAGCGTACGGGTACGGGTGAACACTGAAGCTTTCTTT
NA	TRBJ2-2	TRBV7-7	NA	CASSLSPSGLINTGELFF	TGTGCTAGCAGCTTAAGTCCGTCTGGACTAATTAACACCGGGGAGCTGTTTTTT
TRBD1	TRBJ1-2	TRBV2	few	CASRTDRGQYYGYTF	TGTGCCAGCAGGACTGACAGGGGACAATACTATGGCTACACCTTC
TRBD1	TRBJ2-2	TRBV30	NA	CAWSGIQGTGELFF	TGTGCCTGGAGTGGGATACAGGGGACCGGGGAGCTGTTTTTT
NA	TRBJ2-6	TRBV7-7	NA	CASSPRAPGSGANVLTF	TGTGCTAGCAGCCCCAGGGCCCCAGGCTCTGGGGCCAACGTCCTGACTTTC
TRBD1	TRBJ2-7	TRBV5-1	NA	CASSKTGAHEQYF	TGCGCCAGCAGCAAGACAGGGGCCCACGAGCAGTACTTC